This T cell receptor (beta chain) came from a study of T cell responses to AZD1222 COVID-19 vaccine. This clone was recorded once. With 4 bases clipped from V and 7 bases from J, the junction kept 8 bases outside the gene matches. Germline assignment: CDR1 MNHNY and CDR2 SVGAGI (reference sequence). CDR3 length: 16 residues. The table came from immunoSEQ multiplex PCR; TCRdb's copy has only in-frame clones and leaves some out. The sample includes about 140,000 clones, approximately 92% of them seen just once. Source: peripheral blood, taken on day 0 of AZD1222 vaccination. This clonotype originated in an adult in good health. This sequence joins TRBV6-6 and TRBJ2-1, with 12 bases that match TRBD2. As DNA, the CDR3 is TGTGCCAGCAGTTCGGCCGGGACTAGCGGGCAAAATGAGCAGTTCTTC. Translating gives CASSSAGTSGQNEQFF.